This entry concerns a single T cell receptor (beta chain). Its specificity is not known. CDR3 length: 13 amino acids. Looked up from germline, CDR1 is SGHDN and CDR2 is FVKESK. Trimming stripped 1 base from V and 11 bases from J, with 11 bases between. The record originates from a study of blood T cells in healthy people across ages. Overall study results and limits: Naive and antigen-experienced cells were not separated, limiting conclusive comparison.

Through a sample-barcoded 5' primer and a J-beta primer mix, a second PCR was run for roughly 6 to 12 cycles. TCRdb reprocessed the 5' RACE reads via MiXCR and lists one record per CDR3 protein. The table includes around 870,000 distinct CDR3 sequences, 25% to 30% detected once. The chain employs TRBV14 and TRBJ1-4; possible D gene TRBD1, 5 bases. The sequence was obtained from a woman over 75 in good health. Material for sequencing was blood. The CDR3: CASSQGGTRKLFF. CDR3 DNA sequence: TGTGCCAGCAGCCAAGGAGGGACGAGGAAACTGTTTTTT.